This record looks at one T cell receptor (beta chain) sequence and its context. Clones were read by immunoSEQ multiplex PCR, and TCRdb kept only the in-frame ones, dropping some. The sample lists tens of thousands of clones, roughly four fifths occurring once. The data were obtained in a study of radiotherapy plus CTLA-4 blockade in lung cancer. CDR1 and CDR2 from the germline V gene are WSHSY and SAAADI. Trimming took 4 bases from V and 4 from J; bases not matched to a gene: 6. This CDR3 contains 14 residues. The rearrangement uses TRBV10-2 and TRBJ2-7, with TRBD2 matching over 8 bases. This clonotype was obtained from a human donor with non-small cell lung cancer who had stable disease on radiotherapy plus ipilimumab. The sample here was peripheral blood, taken from a patient treated with radiotherapy plus ipilimumab. CDR3: CASSGSGRMYEQYF. CDR3 bases: TGCGCCAGCAGTGGGAGCGGGAGAATGTACGAGCAGTACTTC.